This T cell receptor (beta chain) was sequenced for a study of PD-1 blockade in mismatch repair-deficient tumors. V was clipped by 3 bases and J by 1 base; unmatched bases: 3. Germline-derived CDR1 and CDR2 are ENHRY and SYGVKD. The CDR3 is 16 amino acids. TCRdb keeps only in-frame clones here, not all; method: immunoSEQ multiplex PCR. The table lists tens of thousands of clones, roughly 80% of them singletons, with roughly 2.6% in the top ten. This clone was observed a handful of times. The V call is TRBV10-3, the J call TRBJ2-2, with 9 bases aligning to TRBD2. The clonotype was recovered from an adult with mismatch repair-deficient cancer. This material consisted of peripheral blood, taken 12 weeks after starting pembrolizumab. DNA for the CDR3: TGTGCCATCAGTGATCGGACTAGCGTGAACACCGGGGAGCTGTTTTTT. It yields the protein CAISDRTSVNTGELFF.